Given below is one T cell receptor beta chain in context. The sample is drawn from a study of blood T cell repertoires in COVID-19. The data were produced by immunoSEQ multiplex PCR, yet TCRdb's version contains in-frame clones alone and is incomplete. The data show approximately 230,000 clones, approximately 80% seen once. Germline V lookup: CDR1 MNHEY, CDR2 SVGAGI. The CDR3 loop spans 14 amino acids. V was clipped by 6 bases and J by 6 bases; unmatched bases: 9. The sequencing input was PBMCs or T cells enriched from blood (not recorded which). The chain couples TRBV6-5 to TRBJ2-7; 9 bases align to TRBD2. This clonotype was sampled from a man aged 35 to 55 who had recovered from COVID-19. CDR3 loop: CASSLRREGGEQYF. For the CDR3, the DNA is TGTGCCAGCAGCCTCCGGCGGGAGGGGGGCGAGCAGTACTTC.